This T cell receptor beta chain was observed in a study of blood T cells in healthy people across ages. Study background: Researchers report that template switching captured about one barcoded beta molecule per two T cells.

PCR was performed a second time for about 6 to 12 cycles using a sample-barcoded 5' primer and a J-beta primer mix. Researchers report that a template-switch adaptor with 12 random nucleotides tagged each cDNA molecule. TCRdb redid the calling of the 5' RACE reads with MiXCR, one entry per CDR3 protein. The sample lists fewer than 2,000,000 distinct CDR3 sequences; approximately 39% were seen once. V was pared by 7 bases and J by 0 bases, with 21 bases of the junction left unmatched. Germline loops: CDR1 SGHVS, CDR2 FNYEAQ. The CDR3 runs 21 residues. This clonotype was obtained from a human donor in good health. The chain uses TRBV7-6 and TRBJ1-6; 7 bases fit TRBD1. Sequenced: blood. The CDR3 region is CASMTGLNFPHPGSYNSPLHF. Written as DNA, the CDR3 is TGTGCCAGCATGACAGGGTTAAACTTCCCCCATCCGGGCTCCTATAATTCACCCCTCCACTTT.